A selection of T cell receptor beta chains follows, all from one sample in a study of blood T cell repertoires in COVID-19. Assay used: immunoSEQ multiplex PCR; TCRdb lists only in-frame clones, some missing. The repertoire holds about 120,000 clones, roughly 84% seen once, with about 3.9% in the top ten. What was sequenced was peripheral blood. These receptor sequences come from a man aged 55 to 70 with acute or convalescent COVID-19. The CDR3 runs from the conserved cysteine through the conserved F or W. A D gene is named only where the DNA matches it firmly. The listing skips clone size in some rows; elsewhere it reads once, few, many or a size class.

v_gene	abundance	j_gene	d_gene	CDR3aa	CDR3nt
TRBV28	once	TRBJ1-1	-	CASSRAGGVNTEAFF	TGTGCCAGCTCCCGTGCGGGAGGGGTGAACACTGAAGCTTTCTTT
TRBV28	-	TRBJ2-3	-	CASSLMDSPQYF	TGTGCCAGCAGTTTAATGGACAGTCCGCAGTATTTT
TRBV27	once	TRBJ2-7	-	CATSSGGRKNEQYF	TGTGCCACCAGTTCGGGGGGCAGAAAAAACGAGCAGTACTTC
TRBV27	-	TRBJ2-2	-	CASSSGSYGELFF	TGTGCCAGCAGCTCGGGTAGCTACGGGGAGCTGTTTTTT
TRBV6-5	-	TRBJ2-3	-	CASSYSKRELGNTQYF	TGTGCCAGCAGTTACTCGAAGAGGGAGCTTGGAAATACGCAGTATTTT
TRBV12-3/TRBV12-4	once	TRBJ2-7	-	CASSFQGYEQYF	TGTGCCAGCAGTTTTCAGGGCTACGAGCAGTACTTC
TRBV28	-	TRBJ2-1	TRBD2	CASSLTSGTYNEQFF	TGTGCCAGCAGTTTAACTAGCGGGACCTACAATGAGCAGTTCTTC
TRBV7-2	-	TRBJ2-7	-	CASSPRGGSYEQYF	TGTGCCAGCAGCCCCCGGGGAGGCTCCTACGAGCAGTACTTC
TRBV29-1	-	TRBJ2-1	-	CSVEGRRAYEQFF	TGCAGCGTTGAAGGAAGAAGAGCGTATGAGCAGTTCTTC
TRBV7-9	-	TRBJ1-1	TRBD1	CASSWTGAHTEAFF	TGTGCCAGCAGCTGGACAGGGGCGCACACTGAAGCTTTCTTT
TRBV2	-	TRBJ1-1	TRBD1	CASSETGTELNTEAFF	TGTGCCAGCAGTGAGACCGGGACAGAATTGAACACTGAAGCTTTCTTT
TRBV27	-	TRBJ2-7	-	CASSINRDNEQYF	TGTGCCAGCAGTATTAACAGGGACAACGAGCAGTACTTC
TRBV7-3	-	TRBJ2-1	-	CASSQLGMGASYNEQFF	TGTGCCAGCAGCCAACTGGGGATGGGGGCTTCCTACAATGAGCAGTTCTTC
TRBV4-1	few	TRBJ2-7	TRBD1	CASSQGTGGFAYEQYF	TGCGCCAGCAGCCAAGGGACAGGGGGGTTCGCCTACGAGCAGTACTTC
TRBV11-3	-	TRBJ2-1	-	CASSTRTSSSYNEQFF	TGTGCCAGCAGCACCCGGACTTCGAGCTCCTACAATGAGCAGTTCTTC
TRBV29-1	-	TRBJ2-5	-	CSVGTVETQYF	TGCAGCGTTGGGACAGTCGAGACCCAGTACTTC
TRBV5-4	once	TRBJ2-2	TRBD1	CASSTPGQGIPGELFF	TGTGCCAGCAGCACTCCGGGACAGGGTATACCCGGGGAGCTGTTTTTT
TRBV6-2/TRBV6-3	-	TRBJ2-1	-	CASSYSGLMRDEQFF	TGTGCCAGCAGTTATAGTGGACTAATGCGGGATGAGCAGTTCTTC
TRBV28	-	TRBJ2-7	TRBD2	CASTPRTSVPYEQYF	TGTGCCAGCACCCCCAGGACTAGCGTACCCTACGAGCAGTACTTC
TRBV25-1	-	TRBJ2-5	TRBD1	CASSDRTGGFNQETQYF	TGTGCCAGCAGTGATCGGACAGGGGGCTTCAATCAAGAGACCCAGTACTTC
TRBV7-2	-	TRBJ2-2	-	CASSLLRRGPLNGELFF	TGTGCCAGCAGCTTACTTAGGCGGGGGCCTCTTAACGGGGAGCTGTTTTTT
TRBV6-2/TRBV6-3	-	TRBJ2-7	-	CASSYSDGTYEQYF	TGTGCCAGCAGTTACTCTGACGGGACCTACGAGCAGTACTTC
TRBV12-3/TRBV12-4	-	TRBJ2-7	-	CASSFDIYEQYF	TGTGCCAGCAGTTTCGACATCTACGAGCAGTACTTC
TRBV6-4	once	TRBJ2-1	TRBD2	CASSAGEGLSFNSEQFF	TGTGCCAGCAGTGCCGGGGAGGGGCTTTCCTTTAATTCTGAGCAGTTCTTC
TRBV18	-	TRBJ2-2	TRBD2	CASSPPGLAYGAGELFF	TGTGCCAGCTCACCACCGGGACTAGCGTATGGTGCCGGGGAGCTGTTTTTT
TRBV7-2	-	TRBJ1-1	-	CASSLGRMGDHEAFF	TGTGCCAGCAGCTTAGGTCGCATGGGAGACCATGAAGCTTTCTTT
TRBV11-2	-	TRBJ1-1	-	CASSLDNNLNTEAFF	TGTGCCAGCAGCTTAGATAACAACCTGAACACTGAAGCTTTCTTT
TRBV27	once	TRBJ2-5	-	CASSFEAGQETQYF	TGTGCCAGCAGTTTCGAGGCAGGGCAAGAGACCCAGTACTTC
TRBV29-1	-	TRBJ2-5	TRBD1	CSVGQGRETQYF	TGCAGCGTCGGACAGGGGCGGGAGACCCAGTACTTC
TRBV4-2	-	TRBJ2-2	TRBD2	CASSRSGIRTGELFF	TGTGCCAGCAGCCGCAGCGGGATTAGGACCGGGGAGCTGTTTTTT
TRBV6-5	-	TRBJ2-7	-	CASRVGFGSYEQYF	TGTGCCAGCAGGGTTGGGTTCGGGAGTTACGAGCAGTACTTC
TRBV24-1	-	TRBJ2-5	-	CATSDSGLEETQYF	TGTGCCACCAGTGATAGCGGCCTGGAAGAGACCCAGTACTTC
TRBV6-6	-	TRBJ2-1	TRBD1	CATFRGTGYNEQFF	TGTGCCACTTTCAGGGGGACAGGGTACAATGAGCAGTTCTTC
TRBV7-2	-	TRBJ2-2	-	CASSFGSNTGELFF	TGTGCCAGCAGCTTCGGTTCGAACACCGGGGAGCTGTTTTTT
TRBV28	-	TRBJ2-3	-	CASLQRTGTDTQYF	TGTGCCAGCCTTCAAAGAACTGGCACAGATACGCAGTATTTT
TRBV19	-	TRBJ2-3	-	CASTGDLSTDTQYF	TGTGCCAGTACGGGGGACCTGAGCACAGATACGCAGTATTTT
TRBV7-3	-	TRBJ2-7	-	CASSRDSFSYEQYF	TGTGCCAGCAGCCGCGACAGCTTCTCCTACGAGCAGTACTTC